The rows below give T cell receptor beta chains drawn from one sample of a study of blood T cell repertoires in COVID-19. Profiling relied on immunoSEQ multiplex PCR, and the TCRdb table lists in-frame clones only, not all of them. The data contain around 300,000 clones, around nine tenths of them singletons. The sequenced sample consisted of peripheral blood. These receptors were collected from a man aged 45-60 years with active or convalescent COVID-19. Both conserved end residues are part of each CDR3. A D gene is named only where the DNA matches it firmly. Size is omitted from some rows. Given values are once, few, many or a class for expanded clones.

>-|TRBJ1-6|TRBV5-4|once
TGTGCCAGCAGCTTGAATAGGCGGTCTATTAATTCACCCCTCCACTTT
CASSLNRRSINSPLHF
>-|TRBJ2-1|TRBV19|-
TGTGCCAGTAGTATAGCGACAGATTACAATGAGCAGTTCTTC
CASSIATDYNEQFF
>TRBD2|TRBJ2-5|TRBV5-8|few
TGTGCCAGCAGCTTGGGAGTCGGGGAGGGAGAGACCCAGTACTTC
CASSLGVGEGETQYF
>-|TRBJ2-5|TRBV6-5|-
TGTGCCAGCAGTTACGCGGGTTCACGTAGGGAGACCCAGTACTTC
CASSYAGSRRETQYF
>TRBD1|TRBJ1-1|TRBV7-8|-
TGTGCCAGCAGCGCCCCCCGTTTCGGGACAGGGCGGAGGAACACTGAAGCTTTCTTT
CASSAPRFGTGRRNTEAFF
>TRBD1|TRBJ2-7|TRBV28|-
TGTGCCAGCAGTTCCGGACAGGGAATATCCCGGCAGTACTTC
CASSSGQGISRQYF
>-|TRBJ1-1|TRBV30|many
TGTGCCTGGACCCGGATCGGGCGGGACACTGAAGCTTTCTTT
CAWTRIGRDTEAFF
>-|TRBJ1-2|TRBV5-4|-
TGTGCCAGCAGCTCGGCACAGAATCCCTATGGCTACACCTTC
CASSSAQNPYGYTF
>-|TRBJ1-3|TRBV28|-
TGTGCCAGCAGTTCACAGGGAGCTGGAAACACCATATATTTT
CASSSQGAGNTIYF
>TRBD2|TRBJ2-5|TRBV5-4|-
TGTGCCAGCAGCCCGAGGGCGGGAGGCCAAGAGACCCAGTACTTC
CASSPRAGGQETQYF
>TRBD1|TRBJ1-1|TRBV4-1|-
TGCGCCAGCAGCCAAGACGACAGGGTGAACACTGAAGCTTTCTTT
CASSQDDRVNTEAFF
>-|TRBJ1-1|TRBV28|-
TGTGCCAGCAGGGAGAGTCCAAACACTGAAGCTTTCTTT
CASRESPNTEAFF
>TRBD1|TRBJ2-7|TRBV6-1|-
TGTGCCAGCAGTGAAGCTCAGGGGGCCTACGAGCAGTACTTC
CASSEAQGAYEQYF
>-|TRBJ1-4|TRBV7-8|-
TGTGCCAGCAGCTTACAGGGGAAGGGGAATGAAAAACTGTTTTTT
CASSLQGKGNEKLFF
>-|TRBJ1-1|TRBV7-9|-
TGTGCCAGCACGGGGGCAGGGACTGAAGCTTTCTTT
CASTGAGTEAFF
>TRBD1|TRBJ1-1|TRBV16|few
TGTGCCAGCAGCCAAGGGACAGCGAGAGAAGCTTTCTTT
CASSQGTAREAFF
>TRBD2|TRBJ2-1|TRBV2|-
TGTGCCAGCAATCGGATCAGATCACCCGGCGGGGGTGAGCAGTTCTTC
CASNRIRSPGGGEQFF
>-|TRBJ1-5|TRBV7-2|-
TGTGCCAGCAGCTTAGCTCTTGGAGGCAATCAGCCCCAGCATTTT
CASSLALGGNQPQHF
>-|TRBJ2-1|TRBV6-4|-
TGTGCCAGCAGTGACCGTTACCAGGGTAGCTCCTACAATGAGCAGTTCTTC
CASSDRYQGSSYNEQFF
>TRBD1|TRBJ2-3|TRBV4-3|-
TGCGCCAGCAGTAAGACAGGGTCTAGGGATACGCAGTATTTT
CASSKTGSRDTQYF
>TRBD1|TRBJ1-2|TRBV30|-
TGTGCCCACAGGGGTTACCCTGGCTACACCTTC
CAHRGYPGYTF
>-|TRBJ1-3|TRBV2|-
TGTGCCAGCAGTGGTTTCAGGGCTGGAAACACCATATATTTT
CASSGFRAGNTIYF
>-|TRBJ1-1|TRBV29-1|-
TGCAGCGTTCATCAGGGAAACACTGAAGCTTTCTTT
CSVHQGNTEAFF
>-|TRBJ1-5|TRBV6-2/TRBV6-3|-
TGTGCCAGCAGTTACTCAAGGGGGTCTCAGCCCCAGCATTTT
CASSYSRGSQPQHF
>TRBD2|TRBJ2-1|TRBV30|-
TGTGCCTGGAGTATTGGACCGGGACTAGCGGGGTACAATGAGCAGTTCTTC
CAWSIGPGLAGYNEQFF
>-|TRBJ1-5|TRBV30|-
TGTGCCTGGAGTGCAATGGGGGGACGATTTAGCAATCAGCCCCAGCATTTT
CAWSAMGGRFSNQPQHF
>-|TRBJ1-1|TRBV2|-
TGTGCCAGCAGTGGCCAGGGGATTCGTGGCACTGAAGCTTTCTTT
CASSGQGIRGTEAFF
>TRBD1|TRBJ2-7|TRBV28|once
TGTGCCAGCAACCAGGGGGTCTACGAGCAGTACTTC
CASNQGVYEQYF
>-|TRBJ2-5|TRBV20-1|-
TGCAGTGCACGTCCCGGGGAGACCCAGTACTTC
CSARPGETQYF
>-|TRBJ1-5|TRBV30|-
TGTGCCTGGAGCCGTACAGGGCCGTATAGTAGCAATCAGCCCCAGCATTTT
CAWSRTGPYSSNQPQHF
>TRBD1|TRBJ2-3|TRBV10-3|-
TGTGCCATCAGTCCTTTCGGGGACAGGGGGACCGCAGATACGCAGTATTTT
CAISPFGDRGTADTQYF
>-|TRBJ1-2|TRBV30|-
TGTGCCTGGAGTGGCGGAGACTATGGCTACACCTTC
CAWSGGDYGYTF
>TRBD2|TRBJ2-3|TRBV30|-
TGTGCCTGCCCCGCGGGGGGGTTAGATACGCAGTATTTT
CACPAGGLDTQYF
>-|TRBJ2-7|TRBV28|-
TGTGCCAGCAGTTTGTCGGGAGAGGCGCTCTACGAGCAGTACTTC
CASSLSGEALYEQYF
>-|TRBJ2-1|TRBV7-2|-
TGTGCCAGCAGCTTAGCGGGGGCCCACAATGAGCAGTTCTTC
CASSLAGAHNEQFF
>TRBD2|TRBJ2-1|TRBV19|-
TGTGCCAGTAGTGGTAAGCGGGGGCAGCAGTTCTTC
CASSGKRGQQFF
>TRBD1|TRBJ1-5|TRBV9|-
TGTGCCAGCAGCCCAGGACAGGGAGGCAATCAGCCCCAGCATTTT
CASSPGQGGNQPQHF
>TRBD1|TRBJ2-5|TRBV6-5|-
TGTGCCAGCAGTTACCCAGGACAGGGGGAGACCCAGTACTTC
CASSYPGQGETQYF
>TRBD2|TRBJ2-7|TRBV5-1|-
TGCGCCAGCAGCGGGACTAGCAGTGGGGACGAGCAGTACTTC
CASSGTSSGDEQYF
>-|TRBJ1-1|TRBV7-3|-
TGTGCCAGCAGCTCGGGACAGAACACTGAAGCTTTCTTT
CASSSGQNTEAFF
>-|TRBJ1-4|TRBV7-8|-
TGTGCCAGCAGCTTACTAGACAGGAAAAATGAAAAACTGTTTTTT
CASSLLDRKNEKLFF
>TRBD1|TRBJ2-7|TRBV29-1|-
TGCAGCGTGGCCCCGCGACAGGGCGGAAAAGAGCAGTACTTC
CSVAPRQGGKEQYF
>TRBD1|TRBJ1-1|TRBV27|-
TGTGCCAGCAGTTTATCAGGGGGCAGGTTGGACACTGAAGCTTTCTTT
CASSLSGGRLDTEAFF
>-|TRBJ1-5|TRBV19|-
TGTGCCAGTAACTCGGTCTATAGCAATCAGCCCCAGCATTTT
CASNSVYSNQPQHF
>TRBD1|TRBJ1-3|TRBV6-5|few
TGTGCCAGCAGATGGACAGGGGGCTCTGGAAACACCATATATTTT
CASRWTGGSGNTIYF
>-|TRBJ1-2|TRBV25-1|-
TGTGCCAGCAGTGGGGAAACAGGGAGTGTTAACTATGGCTACACCTTC
CASSGETGSVNYGYTF
>TRBD2|TRBJ2-5|TRBV2|-
TGTGCCAGCAGCCCTATAGCGGGATCGGAGACCCAGTACTTC
CASSPIAGSETQYF
>TRBD2|TRBJ2-7|TRBV6-6|few
TGTGCCAGCAGTAATGGGGGGGACTACGAGCAGTACTTC
CASSNGGDYEQYF